This TCR beta chain was captured in a study of T cells in Graves' hyperthyroidism and ophthalmopathy. Study-wide context: Initial diagnosis, before any treatment, was when peripheral blood was collected. Study results and caveats: Ophthalmopathy could be told apart from stable hyperthyroidism with a 13 V-J model.

The CDR3 sequence is 16 residues long. In germline, CDR1 is SGHAT, CDR2 FQDESV (reference sequence). V was cut by 5 bases and J by 3 bases, with 17 bases left in between. Authors of the study amplified TCR beta CDR3 regions from RNA transcripts. Initially, a first-round RT-PCR of the TCR CDR3 employed the HTBI primer set. One entry per CDR3 protein results from TCRdb running MiXCR on the multiplex PCR reads. The repertoire holds roughly 250,000 distinct CDR3 sequences, 14% to 15% seen once, with 13% in the top ten. This clonotype appeared many times. Its antigen remains unknown. The specimen sequenced was blood. This chain uses TRBV11-1 with TRBJ1-5; possibly TRBD1 for D (5 bases). The clonotype originates from a woman in her thirties or forties with Graves' hyperthyroidism that later progressed to Graves' ophthalmopathy. The DNA for the CDR3 is TGTGCCAGCAGCCGTGACCCGGGGGAATTCAATCAGCCCCAGCATTTT. Amino acids: CASSRDPGEFNQPQHF.